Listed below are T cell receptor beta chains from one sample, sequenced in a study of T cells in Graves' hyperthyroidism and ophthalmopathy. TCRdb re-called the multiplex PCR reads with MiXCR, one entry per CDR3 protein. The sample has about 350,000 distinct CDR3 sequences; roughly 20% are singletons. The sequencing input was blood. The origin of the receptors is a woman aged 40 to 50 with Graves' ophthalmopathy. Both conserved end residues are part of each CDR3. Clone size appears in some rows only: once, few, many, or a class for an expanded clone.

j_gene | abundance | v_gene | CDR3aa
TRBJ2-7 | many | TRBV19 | CASSMTPGGADEQYF
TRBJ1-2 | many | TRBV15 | CATSREGSSYGYTF
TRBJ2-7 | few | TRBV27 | CASSILFSGTSGIEQYF
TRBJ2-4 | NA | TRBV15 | CATSTVAKNIQYF
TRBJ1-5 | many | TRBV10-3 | CAIRQTNNQPQHF
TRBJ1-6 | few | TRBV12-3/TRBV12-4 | CASSLSVSNSPLHF
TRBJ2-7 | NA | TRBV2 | CASSPLMGTSNEQYF
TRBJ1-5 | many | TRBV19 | CASRDGGNQPQHF
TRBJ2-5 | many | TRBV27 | CASSKAWGETQYF
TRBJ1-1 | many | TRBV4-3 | CASSLGTGYTEAFF
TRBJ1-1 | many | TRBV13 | CASSWRLGNTEAFF
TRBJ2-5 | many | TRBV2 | CASSVDREQETQYF
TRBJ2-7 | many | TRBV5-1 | CASGLDGMPYEQYF
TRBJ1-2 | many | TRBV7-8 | CASSPRGVYGYTF
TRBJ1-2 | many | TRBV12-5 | CASGLVLGGLDYGYTF
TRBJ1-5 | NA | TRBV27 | CASSSQGLQPQHF
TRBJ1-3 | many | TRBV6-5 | CASSYDRYTGNTIYF
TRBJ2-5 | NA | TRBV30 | CAWSVFQGLAVFQGETQYF